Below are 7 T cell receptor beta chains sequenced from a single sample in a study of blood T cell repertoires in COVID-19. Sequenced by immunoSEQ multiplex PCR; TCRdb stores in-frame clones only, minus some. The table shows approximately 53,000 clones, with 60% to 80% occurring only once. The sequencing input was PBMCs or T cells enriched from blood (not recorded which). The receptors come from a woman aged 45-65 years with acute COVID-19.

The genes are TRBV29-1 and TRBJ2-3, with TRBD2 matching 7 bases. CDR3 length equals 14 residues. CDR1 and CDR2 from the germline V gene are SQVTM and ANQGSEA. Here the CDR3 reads CGVSRAGGTDTQYF. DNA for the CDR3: TGCGGAGTTTCTCGGGCGGGGGGCACAGATACGCAGTATTTT.

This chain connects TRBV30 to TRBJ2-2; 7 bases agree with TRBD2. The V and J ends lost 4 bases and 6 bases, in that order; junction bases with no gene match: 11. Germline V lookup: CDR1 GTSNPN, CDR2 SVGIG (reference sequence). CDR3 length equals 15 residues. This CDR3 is CAWNSGVRSAGELFF. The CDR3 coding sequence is TGTGCCTGGAACAGCGGGGTAAGATCCGCCGGGGAGCTGTTTTTT. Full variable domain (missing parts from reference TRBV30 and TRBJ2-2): SQTIHQWPATLVQPVGSPLSLECTVEGTSNPNLYWYRQAAGRGLQLLFYSVGIGQISSEVPQNLSASRPQDRQFILSSKKLLLSDSGFYLCAWNSGVRSAGELFFGEGSRLTVL.

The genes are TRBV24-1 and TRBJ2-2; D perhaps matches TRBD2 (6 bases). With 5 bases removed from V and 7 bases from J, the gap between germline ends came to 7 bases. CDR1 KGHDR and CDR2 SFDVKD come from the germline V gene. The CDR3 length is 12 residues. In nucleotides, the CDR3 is TGTGCCACCAGTGGCGGGGTCGGGGAGCTGTTTTTT. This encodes CATSGGVGELFF.

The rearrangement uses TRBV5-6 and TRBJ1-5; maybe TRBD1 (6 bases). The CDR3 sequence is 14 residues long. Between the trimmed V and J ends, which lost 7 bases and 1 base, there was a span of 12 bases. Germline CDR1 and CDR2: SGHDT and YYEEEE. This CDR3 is CASQTGLSNQPQHF. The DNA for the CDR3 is TGTGCCAGCCAGACAGGCTTAAGCAATCAGCCCCAGCATTTT. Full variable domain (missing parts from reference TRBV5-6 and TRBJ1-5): DAGVTQSPTHLIKTRGQQVTLRCSPKSGHDTVSWYQQALGQGPQFIFQYYEEEERQRGNFPDRFSGHQFPNYSSELNVNALLLGDSALYLCASQTGLSNQPQHFGDGTRLSIL.

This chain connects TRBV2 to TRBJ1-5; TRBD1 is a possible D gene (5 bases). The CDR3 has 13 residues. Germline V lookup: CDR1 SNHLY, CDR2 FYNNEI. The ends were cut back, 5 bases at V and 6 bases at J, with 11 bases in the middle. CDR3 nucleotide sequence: TGTGCCAGCAGTTACAGGCTGAGTCAGCCCCAGCATTTT. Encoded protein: CASSYRLSQPQHF.

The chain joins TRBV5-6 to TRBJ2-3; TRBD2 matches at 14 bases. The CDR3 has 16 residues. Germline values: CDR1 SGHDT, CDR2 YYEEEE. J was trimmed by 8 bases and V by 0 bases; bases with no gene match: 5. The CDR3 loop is CASSLGLAGGQGTQYF. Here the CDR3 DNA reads TGTGCCAGCAGCTTGGGACTAGCGGGGGGGCAAGGTACGCAGTATTTT.

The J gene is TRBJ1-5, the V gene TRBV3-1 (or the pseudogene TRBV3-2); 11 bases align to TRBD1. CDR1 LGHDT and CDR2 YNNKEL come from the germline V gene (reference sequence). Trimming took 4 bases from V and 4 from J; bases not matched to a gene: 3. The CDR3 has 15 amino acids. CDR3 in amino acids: CASSPGTGGNQPQHF. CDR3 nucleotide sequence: TGTGCCAGCAGCCCTGGGACAGGGGGAAATCAGCCCCAGCATTTT.